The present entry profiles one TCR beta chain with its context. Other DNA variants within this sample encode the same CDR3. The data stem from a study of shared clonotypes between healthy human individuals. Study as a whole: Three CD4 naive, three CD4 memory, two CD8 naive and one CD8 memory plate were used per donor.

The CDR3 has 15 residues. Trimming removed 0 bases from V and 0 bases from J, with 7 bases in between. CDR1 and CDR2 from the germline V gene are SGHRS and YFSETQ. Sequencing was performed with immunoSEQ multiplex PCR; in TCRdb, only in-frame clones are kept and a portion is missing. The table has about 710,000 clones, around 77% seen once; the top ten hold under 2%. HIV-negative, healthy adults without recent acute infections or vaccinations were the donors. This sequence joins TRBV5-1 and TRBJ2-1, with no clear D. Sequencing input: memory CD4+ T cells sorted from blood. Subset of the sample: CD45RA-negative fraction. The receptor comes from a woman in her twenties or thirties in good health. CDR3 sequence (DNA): TGCGCCAGCAGCTTGGATTTGGTCTCCTACAATGAGCAGTTCTTC. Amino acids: CASSLDLVSYNEQFF.